This passage covers 6 T cell receptor beta chains from one sample sequenced in a study of follicular helper T cells after annual influenza vaccination. Time point described: 2015-2016 season, pre-vaccination. Sequencing was performed with immunoSEQ multiplex PCR; in TCRdb, only in-frame clones are kept and a portion is missing. The sample shows about 14,000 clones, roughly 80% of them seen only once. Specimen: CXCR5- memory CD4+ T cells sorted from blood, collected on the day of influenza vaccination. All receptors derive from an adult who received the influenza vaccine.

The rearrangement uses TRBV5-1 and TRBJ1-1; 7 nucleotides agree with TRBD1. From germline, CDR1 is SGHRS and CDR2 YFSETQ. V trimming: 3 bases; J trimming: 5 bases; junction bases outside the gene matches: 13. The CDR3 consists of 16 residues. The chain's CDR3 is CASSWQRGRGRTEAFF. The CDR3 nucleotides read TGCGCCAGCAGCTGGCAACGGGGGAGGGGGCGAACTGAAGCTTTCTTT.

CDR3: CASSQVSSLTDTQYF. DNA of the CDR3: TGCGCCAGCAGCCAAGTCAGCTCCCTCACAGATACGCAGTATTTT. The chain links TRBV4-1 to TRBJ2-3, with D unclear. Trimming cost V 1 base and J 2 bases, with 10 bases left between them. Germline-derived CDR1 and CDR2 are MGHRA and YSYEKL. The CDR3 has 15 residues.

This clone was seen just once. The J gene is TRBJ1-4, the V gene TRBV15; D is perhaps TRBD1 (5 bases). With 4 bases removed from V and 7 bases from J, the gap between germline ends came to 16 bases. Germline CDR1 LNHNV, CDR2 YYDKDF (reference sequence). The CDR3 covers 15 residues. Here the CDR3 DNA reads TGTGCCACCAGCATTTACTCGGGGCGGCGTGAAAAACTGTTTTTT. It codes for CATSIYSGRREKLFF.

CDR3 in amino acids: CASSRKGGGGYTF. The CDR3 DNA reads TGTGCCAGCAGTCGAAAAGGGGGAGGTGGCTACACCTTC. The gene calls are TRBV7-8 and TRBJ1-2; tentative D call: TRBD1 (6 bases). CDR1 and CDR2 from the germline V gene are SGHVS and FQNEAQ. V lost 6 bases to trimming and J lost 7 bases, with 15 bases between them. There are 13 residues in the CDR3.

J is TRBJ2-1 and V is TRBV5-6, with unresolved D. The CDR3 extends over 13 amino acids. Germline V lookup: CDR1 SGHDT, CDR2 YYEEEE. V lost 2 bases, J lost 7 bases, and 10 bases lay in between. CDR3 in DNA: TGTGCCAGCAGCTTTGAAGTAAAGAATGAGCAGTTCTTC. Translation: CASSFEVKNEQFF.

This clone was observed a handful of times. This chain uses TRBV28 with TRBJ1-1; D perhaps matches TRBD1 (5 bases). The germline CDR1 and CDR2 sequences are MDHEN and SYDVKM. The CDR3 spans 13 residues. Deletions cut 5 bases from V and 5 bases from J, with 12 bases between. CDR3 sequence reads: CASSLGGRTEAFF. The CDR3 DNA follows: TGTGCCAGCAGTCTCGGGGGGAGAACTGAAGCTTTCTTT.